Listed below are T cell receptor beta chains from one sample, sequenced in a study of post-analysis software for immune sequencing data. Each CDR3 protein is one row after TCRdb ran MiXCR on the PCR reads. The profile shows roughly 800,000 distinct CDR3 sequences, roughly 29% of them singletons. The sequencing input was blood. Receptors were obtained from a girl aged 5 to 17 with multiple sclerosis. Both conserved end residues are part of each CDR3. The D gene is left open where the match is weak. Part of the rows lack a size; the others show once, few, many or a class for expanded clones.

d_call clone_size j_call v_call cdr3_nt cdr3_aa
NA once TRBJ2-4 TRBV5-5 TGTGCCAGCAGCTTGGGACAGCTATCCTACAAGCAGTACTTC CASSLGQLSYKQYF
TRBD1 few TRBJ2-4 TRBV28 TGTGCCAGCAGTTTAGGGGACAGGGTGGACATTCAGTACTTC CASSLGDRVDIQYF
NA NA TRBJ2-3 TRBV12-3/TRBV12-4 TGTGCCAGCAGTACGTCATGGGGGCTGTACAGCACAGATACGCAGTATTTT CASSTSWGLYSTDTQYF
TRBD1 many TRBJ2-5 TRBV5-1 TGCGCCAGCAGCACTACAGGGGTTGGAGAGACCCAGTACTTC CASSTTGVGETQYF
NA NA TRBJ2-1 TRBV18 TGTGCCAGCTCACCACAGTTCCGGACAGCTTACAATGAGCAGTTCTTC CASSPQFRTAYNEQFF
NA NA TRBJ1-4 TRBV4-3 TGCGCCAGCAGTCGGGGGGCCGGGGAAAAACTGTTTTTT CASSRGAGEKLFF
NA NA TRBJ1-4 TRBV15 TGTGCCACCACTCCGGGACCGGCGGGTGAAAAACTGTTTTTT CATTPGPAGEKLFF
NA NA TRBJ2-5 TRBV5-4 TGTGCCAGCAACCCAGTGGACCAAGAGACCCAGTACTTC CASNPVDQETQYF
TRBD2 many TRBJ2-1 TRBV29-1 TGCAGCGTTCCCGGGACTAGCGGGAGTAGAGGAGGTGAGCAGTTCTTC CSVPGTSGSRGGEQFF
TRBD1 few TRBJ2-5 TRBV19 TGTGCCAGTAGTAATTCCGGGACAGGGGGCCGGGAGACCCAGTACTTC CASSNSGTGGRETQYF
NA NA TRBJ2-1 TRBV19 TGTGCCAGTAGTATTGGTCTAAACAATGAGCAGTTCTTC CASSIGLNNEQFF
NA once TRBJ2-7 TRBV5-1 TGCGCCAGCAGCTTGGCTTCCCACTACGAGCAGTACTTC CASSLASHYEQYF
TRBD2 few TRBJ2-2 TRBV10-2 TGCGCCAGCAGTGCCCGCGGGGTCGGGGCGGGGGACACCGGGGAGCTGTTTTTT CASSARGVGAGDTGELFF
NA few TRBJ2-1 TRBV12-5 TGTGCTAGTGGTCTAACGGGACAAAGTAACAATGAGCAGTTCTTC CASGLTGQSNNEQFF
NA NA TRBJ2-6 TRBV28 TGTGCCAGCAGGGAGGGGGTTTGGGCTGGGGCCAACGTCCTGACTTTC CASREGVWAGANVLTF
NA few TRBJ2-7 TRBV6-5 TGTGCCAGCAGTTACTCCCGGCAGGGTCCCTACGAGCAGTACTTC CASSYSRQGPYEQYF
NA NA TRBJ1-5 TRBV7-9 TGTGCCAGCAGCCCCCGCGGGGGGCAGGAGCAGCCCCAGCATTTT CASSPRGGQEQPQHF
TRBD1 NA TRBJ1-2 TRBV7-9 TGTGCCAGCAGCTTAGAGACAGGGGATGGCTACAACTTC CASSLETGDGYNF
TRBD2 NA TRBJ2-1 TRBV4-3 TGCGCCAGCAGCCACGAAACCCCGGGACTAGCTGGGGTCCATGAGCAGTTCTTC CASSHETPGLAGVHEQFF
NA many TRBJ2-1 TRBV20-1 TGCAGTGCAAACGCAGGGATTTCGTCCTACAATGAGCAGTTCTTC CSANAGISSYNEQFF
TRBD2 NA TRBJ2-5 TRBV5-1 TGCGCCAGCAGCTTGGTACCTAGCGGGATTTCAGAGACCCAGTACTTC CASSLVPSGISETQYF
NA few TRBJ2-1 TRBV7-2 TGTGCCAGCAGCCCTGACAAGGGGGGGCAGTTCTTC CASSPDKGGQFF
NA NA TRBJ1-1 TRBV29-1 TGCAGCGTTGATCAGGGCGTCCCGGACACTGAAGCTTTCTTT CSVDQGVPDTEAFF
NA few TRBJ2-7 TRBV20-1 TGCAGTGCTAGCCAAAGGGGTCTGGGGGACGAGCAGTACTTC CSASQRGLGDEQYF
NA few TRBJ1-2 TRBV7-9 TGTGCCAGCAGTCAAAGGGGAAACGCTAACTATGGCTACACCTTC CASSQRGNANYGYTF
NA NA TRBJ2-3 TRBV7-9 TGTGCCGTGGACCTGGGGGAGATTGGCACAGATACGCAGTATTTT CAVDLGEIGTDTQYF
TRBD1 few TRBJ2-3 TRBV3-1 TGTGCCAGCAGCCGTCTCGGGACAGGGTCCACAGATACGCAGTATTTT CASSRLGTGSTDTQYF
TRBD2 NA TRBJ2-1 TRBV20-1 TGCAGTGCTTTGGGGCTAGCGGGGGGTCACCTATCCTACAATGAGCAGTTCTTC CSALGLAGGHLSYNEQFF
NA many TRBJ2-7 TRBV7-2 TGTGCCAGCAGTTTAGTAGGCGAGCAGTACTTC CASSLVGEQYF
NA few TRBJ2-7 TRBV7-9 TGTGCCAGCAGCTTAGCGCCGGAGTACGAGCAGTACTTC CASSLAPEYEQYF
NA NA TRBJ1-5 TRBV7-9 TGTGCCAGCAGCTTAGGAGTGACCAATCAGCCCCAGCATTTT CASSLGVTNQPQHF
NA few TRBJ2-3 TRBV6-1 TGTGCCAAGGCAGGGGGGGGAGGCCCAGATACGCAGTATTTT CAKAGGGGPDTQYF
NA NA TRBJ2-1 TRBV5-1 TGCGCCAGCAGCTTGGGGGACACGAGCTCCTACAATGAGCAGTTCTTC CASSLGDTSSYNEQFF
NA NA TRBJ2-5 TRBV27 TGTGCCAGCAGTTTATCACAGTGGTCGTTTTCGGAGACCCAGTACTTC CASSLSQWSFSETQYF
NA few TRBJ2-1 TRBV12-3/TRBV12-4 TGTGCCAGCAGTTTCGGGGTTTACAATGAGCAGTTCTTC CASSFGVYNEQFF
NA many TRBJ2-5 TRBV12-3/TRBV12-4 TGTGCCAGCAGTTTAAGTAGTCTGGTCGAGACCCAGTACTTC CASSLSSLVETQYF
NA few TRBJ2-1 TRBV6-5 TGTGCCAGCAGTTACCGGAGGACTGGTTACAATGAGCAGTTCTTC CASSYRRTGYNEQFF
TRBD2 few TRBJ2-5 TRBV5-1 TGCGCCAGCAGCCCACGACTAGCGGGGGGGAAAGAGACCCAGTACTTC CASSPRLAGGKETQYF
TRBD1 NA TRBJ1-3 TRBV5-1 TGCGCCAGCAGGGGATCTCAGGGGGTACCTGGAAACACCATATATTTT CASRGSQGVPGNTIYF
NA few TRBJ2-6 TRBV15 TGTGCCACCAGCAGTCTCGGGACTCCTAGCTCTGGGGCCAACGTCCTGACTTTC CATSSLGTPSSGANVLTF
NA NA TRBJ1-1 TRBV15 TGTGCCACCAGCAGAGATTACCAGGCCATGAACACTGAAGCTTTCTTT CATSRDYQAMNTEAFF
TRBD1 NA TRBJ1-2 TRBV7-2 TGTGCCAGCAGCGCCAGGGGGCAGACTAACTATGGCTACACCTTC CASSARGQTNYGYTF
NA many TRBJ2-5 TRBV5-1 TGCGCCACCAGGACAGCGGTTCAAGAGACCCAGTACTTC CATRTAVQETQYF
NA NA TRBJ1-5 TRBV3-1 TGTGCCAGCAGCCAAGACAACATAAGGCCCCAGCATTTT CASSQDNIRPQHF
TRBD2 few TRBJ2-4 TRBV7-9 TGTGCCAGCAGCTTACCACCCAGACTAGCGGGGACCAAAAACATTCAGTACTTC CASSLPPRLAGTKNIQYF
TRBD1 few TRBJ2-5 TRBV3-1 TGTGCCAGCAGCCAACTCAGGGGGCGCCAAGAGACCCAGTACTTC CASSQLRGRQETQYF